This T cell receptor beta chain was recorded in a study of neurological immune-mediated disorders. A 10-nucleotide random UMI tagged transcripts in template-switch 5'RACE cDNA synthesis. In TCRdb, the 5' RACE reads were re-called with MiXCR into one record per CDR3 protein. The table includes about 55,000 distinct CDR3 sequences, roughly 4.3% detected once. The CDR3 runs 15 residues. The germline V gene has CDR1 LGHNA and CDR2 YNFKEQ. V lost 1 base and J lost 5, with 11 bases in between. Study conclusions and caveats: The expanded clones of different subjects shared no CDR3 amino acid sequences (suggesting private repertoires in all groups). The greatest TCR clonal expansion occurred in HTLV-1-associated myelopathy and the least in multiple sclerosis, which fell below healthy controls.

This clonotype was counted ten times or more. What it recognizes is unknown. Sequencing was performed on PBMCs. The origin of this receptor is a man over 45 with multiple sclerosis. The chain has TRBV4-2 and TRBJ2-2; the D gene is possibly TRBD2 (6 bases). DNA of the CDR3: TGTGCCAGCAGCCAAGGACCTGGGAGGACCGGGGAGCTGTTTTTT. It is translated as CASSQGPGRTGELFF.